The clone carrying this T cell receptor (beta chain) was detected only once. The authors' processing: Reference gene primers were amplified, and this amplification served to estimate nucleated cell counts. Data came from immunoSEQ multiplex PCR; TCRdb stores just in-frame clones and leaves some out. V and J calls and clone size follow that table, whereas D and trimming were derived from the DNA. Seen here are 110,000 or so clones, approximately 81% observed once, and the top ten hold approximately 13%. The data belong to a study of blood T cell repertoires in COVID-19. Study summary: The cDNA or gDNA used as material had been derived from T cells, B-cell-depleted T cells, or PBMCs.

The V segment lost 1 base and the J segment 6 bases; nucleotides outside the gene matches: 0. Germline V lookup: CDR1 KGHSH, CDR2 LQKENI. CDR3 length: 14 residues. The chain joins TRBV18 to TRBJ1-6, with 7 bases aligning to TRBD1. The sequence came from a human donor in a cohort sampled during active COVID-19. Sequencing was done on a sample of peripheral blood. DNA for the CDR3: TGTGCCAGCTCACCACGGGACAGTAATTCACCCCTCCACTTT. It specifies CASSPRDSNSPLHF.